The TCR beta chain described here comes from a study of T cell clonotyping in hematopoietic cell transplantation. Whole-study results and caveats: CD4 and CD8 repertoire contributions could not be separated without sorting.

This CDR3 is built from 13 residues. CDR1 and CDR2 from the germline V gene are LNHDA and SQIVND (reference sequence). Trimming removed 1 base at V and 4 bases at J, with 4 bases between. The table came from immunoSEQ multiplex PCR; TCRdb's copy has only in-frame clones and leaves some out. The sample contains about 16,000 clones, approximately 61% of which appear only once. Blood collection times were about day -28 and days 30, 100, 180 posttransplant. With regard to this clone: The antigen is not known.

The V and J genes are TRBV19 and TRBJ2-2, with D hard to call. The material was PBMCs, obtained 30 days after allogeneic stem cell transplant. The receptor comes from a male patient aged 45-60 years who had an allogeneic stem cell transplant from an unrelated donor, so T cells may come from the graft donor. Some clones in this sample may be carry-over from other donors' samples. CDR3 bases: TGTGCCAGTAGTATAGGGATCACCGGGGAGCTGTTTTTT. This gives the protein CASSIGITGELFF. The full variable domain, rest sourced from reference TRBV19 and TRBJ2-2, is DGGITQSPKYLFRKEGQNVTLSCEQNLNHDAMYWYRQDPGQGLRLIYYSQIVNDFQKGDIAEGYSVSREKKESFPLTVTSAQKNPTAFYLCASSIGITGELFFGEGSRLTVL.